Shown below are 9 T cell receptor beta chains from a single sample sequenced in a study of blood T cell repertoires in COVID-19. Produced via immunoSEQ multiplex PCR; TCRdb's table is partial and in-frame only. The table has a few hundred thousand clones, around 83% seen once; the top ten hold more than 6.5%. The specimen sequenced was PBMCs or T cells enriched from blood (not recorded which). These receptors came from a woman between 45 and 65 years old who had been exposed to COVID-19.

The chain uses TRBV5-6 and TRBJ1-1, with 9 bases identical to TRBD1. Trimming at V came to 2 bases and at J to 2 bases, leaving 16 bases not matched to a gene. The CDR3 consists of 19 residues. Germline assignment: CDR1 SGHDT and CDR2 YYEEEE. CDR3: CASSFPGTGITPNNTEAFF. In nucleotides, the CDR3 is TGTGCCAGCAGCTTCCCCGGGACAGGGATCACCCCAAATAACACTGAAGCTTTCTTT.

This clone was seen only a few times. The DNA of the CDR3 is TGCGCCAGCAGTGAGTCTGCGGGGGGAACTGAAGCTTTCTTT. It encodes CASSESAGGTEAFF. This rearrangement joins TRBV10-1 to TRBJ1-1; D might be TRBD1 (5 bases). CDR3 length equals 14 residues. Between the trimmed V and J ends, which lost 0 bases and 5 bases, there was a span of 10 bases. Germline lookup yields CDR1 WNHNN and CDR2 SYGVQD (reference sequence).

V gene TRBV18 combines with J gene TRBJ2-5, with 9 bases fitting TRBD1. This CDR3 is built from 14 residues. Trimming cost V 6 bases and J 5 bases; bases outside gene matches: 7. Germline V gene data show CDR1 as KGHSH and CDR2 as LQKENI. The CDR3 DNA reads as TGTGCCAGCTCCACAGGGGGCGCATTGGAGACCCAGTACTTC. Translated: CASSTGGALETQYF.

The CDR3 reads CASTKRGTFDTEAFF. CDR3 DNA sequence: TGTGCCAGCACCAAAAGGGGGACGTTCGACACTGAAGCTTTCTTT. The V and J genes are TRBV7-8 and TRBJ1-1, with a possible D match to TRBD1 (6 bases). This CDR3 region has 15 residues. The germline V gene has CDR1 SGHVS and CDR2 FQNEAQ. V was trimmed by 7 bases and J by 3 bases, leaving 18 bases between them.

V and J are TRBV6-5 and TRBJ1-1; the D is unclear. Trimming pared 8 bases from V and 1 base from J, leaving 17 bases between. Germline V lookup: CDR1 MNHEY, CDR2 SVGAGI. The CDR3 is 15 amino acids. The CDR3 region has the DNA TGTGCCAGCTCCAGGCGGGTAACGTCGAACACTGAAGCTTTCTTT. Amino acids: CASSRRVTSNTEAFF.

This chain joins TRBV6-5 and TRBJ2-1; 11 bases agree with TRBD2. Trimming took 5 bases from V and 9 from J; bases not matched to a gene: 9. The CDR3 has 15 amino acids. CDR1 is MNHEY and CDR2 is SVGAGI in the germline V gene. This CDR3 is CASSPLSGGEGEQFF. In DNA form, the CDR3 reads TGTGCCAGCAGTCCCCTTAGCGGGGGGGAGGGTGAGCAGTTCTTC.

The V call is TRBV12-5, the J call TRBJ2-5, with D uncertain. This CDR3 comprises 13 residues. Germline V lookup: CDR1 LGHNT, CDR2 FRNRAP. V lost 5 bases and J lost 4, with 11 bases in between. The CDR3: CASGLRGGETQYF. The CDR3 DNA is TGTGCTAGTGGTCTCCGAGGCGGAGAGACCCAGTACTTC.

The chain combines TRBV18 with TRBJ1-1; no reliable D call. V was clipped by 4 bases and J by 4 bases, with 16 bases between them. Germline V gene data show CDR1 as KGHSH and CDR2 as LQKENI. This CDR3 region has 15 residues. The CDR3 DNA sequence: TGTGCCAGCTCACTCCTCGGGGAGTCGGGCACTGAAGCTTTCTTT. Amino acid sequence: CASSLLGESGTEAFF.

The V call is TRBV7-8, the J call TRBJ2-1, with 8 nucleotides matching TRBD1. The CDR3 runs to 17 residues. J was trimmed by 6 bases and V by 5 bases; bases with no gene match: 15. Germline V gene data show CDR1 as SGHVS and CDR2 as FQNEAQ. CDR3 DNA sequence: TGTGCCAGCAGCGTCGGACAGGGCATTCCTACTTTCAATGAGCAGTTCTTC. The encoded protein is CASSVGQGIPTFNEQFF.